This T cell receptor beta chain was recorded in a study of cytomegalovirus exposure and HLA in healthy donors. Germline V gene data show CDR1 as SGHRS and CDR2 as YFSETQ. CDR3 length: 17 amino acids. Unmatched junction bases numbered 15, after V lost 2 bases and J lost 5 bases. In the PCR, 60 Vbeta and 13 Jbeta primers were used. Measured with immunoSEQ multiplex PCR; TCRdb has only the in-frame clones, and not every one. Of about 150,000 clones in the sample, around 82% are singletons; the top ten hold less than 0.4%. The sample comprised PBMCs. The sequence came from a boy between 2 and 10 years old in good health and CMV-seronegative. The chain couples TRBV5-1 to TRBJ1-1; 7 bases agree with TRBD1. CDR3 DNA sequence: TGCGCCAGCAGCTTAGACCCTACAGACAGGGCGGAAACTGAAGCTTTCTTT. It is translated as CASSLDPTDRAETEAFF.